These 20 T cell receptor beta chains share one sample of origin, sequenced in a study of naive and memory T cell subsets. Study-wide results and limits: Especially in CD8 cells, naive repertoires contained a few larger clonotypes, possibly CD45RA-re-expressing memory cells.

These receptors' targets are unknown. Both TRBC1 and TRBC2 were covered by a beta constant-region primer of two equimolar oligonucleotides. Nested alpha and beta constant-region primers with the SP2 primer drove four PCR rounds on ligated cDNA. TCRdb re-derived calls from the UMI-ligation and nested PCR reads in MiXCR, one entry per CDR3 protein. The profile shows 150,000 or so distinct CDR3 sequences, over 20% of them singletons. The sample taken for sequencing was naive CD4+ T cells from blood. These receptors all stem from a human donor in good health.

Written as DNA, the CDR3 is TGCGCCAGCAGTGAAAAGGTGGGAGAGATCGATGAGCAGTTCTTC. Translation: CASSEKVGEIDEQFF. J is TRBJ2-1 and V is TRBV10-1; TRBD2 might be the D (5 bases). Deletions cut 3 bases from V and 8 bases from J, with 17 bases between. The CDR3 runs to 15 residues. Germline CDR1 reads WNHNN; CDR2 reads SYGVQD (reference sequence).

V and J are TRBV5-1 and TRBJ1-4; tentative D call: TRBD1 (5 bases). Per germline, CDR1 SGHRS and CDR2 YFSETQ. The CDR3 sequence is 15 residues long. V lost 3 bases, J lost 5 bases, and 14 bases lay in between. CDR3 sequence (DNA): TGCGCCAGCAGCTCCACCGGGACGGTGAATGAAAAACTGTTTTTT. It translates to CASSSTGTVNEKLFF.

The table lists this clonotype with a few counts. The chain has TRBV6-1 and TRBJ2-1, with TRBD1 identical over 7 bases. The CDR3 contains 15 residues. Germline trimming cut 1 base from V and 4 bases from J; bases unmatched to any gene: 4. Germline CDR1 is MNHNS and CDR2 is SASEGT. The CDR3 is CASSEGPGQYNEQFF. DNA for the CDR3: TGTGCCAGCAGTGAAGGTCCGGGACAGTACAATGAGCAGTTCTTC.

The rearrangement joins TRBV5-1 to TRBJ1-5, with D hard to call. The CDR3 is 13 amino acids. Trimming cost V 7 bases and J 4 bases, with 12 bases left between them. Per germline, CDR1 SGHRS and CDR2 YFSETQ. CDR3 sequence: CASRAHVNQPQHF. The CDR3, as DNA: TGCGCCAGCCGCGCCCATGTGAATCAGCCCCAGCATTTT. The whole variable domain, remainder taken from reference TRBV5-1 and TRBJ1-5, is KAGVTQTPRYLIKTRGQQVTLSCSPISGHRSVSWYQQTPGQGLQFLFEYFSETQRNKGNFPGRFSGRQFSNSRSEMNVSTLELGDSALYLCASRAHVNQPQHFGDGTRLSIL.

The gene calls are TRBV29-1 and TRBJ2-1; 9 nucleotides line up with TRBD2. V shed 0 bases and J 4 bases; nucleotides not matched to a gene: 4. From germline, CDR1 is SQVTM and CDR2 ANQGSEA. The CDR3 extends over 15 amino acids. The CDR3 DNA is TGCAGCGTTGAAGATCGCGGGAGGGAATACAATGAGCAGTTCTTC. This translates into CSVEDRGREYNEQFF.

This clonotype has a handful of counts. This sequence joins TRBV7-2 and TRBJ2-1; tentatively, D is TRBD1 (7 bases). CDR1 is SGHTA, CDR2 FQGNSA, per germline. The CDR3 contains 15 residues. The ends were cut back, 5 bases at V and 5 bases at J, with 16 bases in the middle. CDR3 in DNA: TGTGCCAGCAGCACTAGCCCGGGACAGAACAATGAGCAGTTCTTC. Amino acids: CASSTSPGQNNEQFF.

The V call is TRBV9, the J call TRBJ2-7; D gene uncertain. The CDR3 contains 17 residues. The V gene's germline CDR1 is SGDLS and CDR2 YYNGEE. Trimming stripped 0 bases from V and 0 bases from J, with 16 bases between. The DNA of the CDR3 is TGTGCCAGCAGCGTAGGGGTCGGCACCGGGCGCTCCTACGAGCAGTACTTC. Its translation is CASSVGVGTGRSYEQYF.

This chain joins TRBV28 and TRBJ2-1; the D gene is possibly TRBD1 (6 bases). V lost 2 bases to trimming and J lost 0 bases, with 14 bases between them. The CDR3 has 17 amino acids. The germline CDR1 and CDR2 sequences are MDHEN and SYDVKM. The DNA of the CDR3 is TGTGCCAGCAGTTTACTTGACAGGTTTAGCTCCTACAATGAGCAGTTCTTC. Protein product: CASSLLDRFSSYNEQFF.

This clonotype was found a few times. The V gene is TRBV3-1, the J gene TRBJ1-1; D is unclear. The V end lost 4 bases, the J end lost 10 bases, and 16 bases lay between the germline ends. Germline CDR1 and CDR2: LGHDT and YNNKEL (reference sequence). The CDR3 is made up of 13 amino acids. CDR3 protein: CASSPRAGVRAFF. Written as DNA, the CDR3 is TGTGCCAGCAGCCCTCGGGCAGGTGTTCGAGCTTTCTTT.

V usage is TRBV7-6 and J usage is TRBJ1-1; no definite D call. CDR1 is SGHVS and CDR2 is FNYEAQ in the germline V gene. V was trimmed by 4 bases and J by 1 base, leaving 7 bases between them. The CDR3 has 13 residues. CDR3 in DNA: TGTGCCAGCAGCTCCCGCTGGAACACTGAAGCTTTCTTT. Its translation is CASSSRWNTEAFF.

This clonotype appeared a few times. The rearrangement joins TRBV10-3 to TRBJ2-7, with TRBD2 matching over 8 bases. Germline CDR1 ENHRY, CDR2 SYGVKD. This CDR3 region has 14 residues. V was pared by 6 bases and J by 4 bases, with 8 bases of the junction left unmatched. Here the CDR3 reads CAISLTSGHYEQYF. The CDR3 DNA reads TGTGCCATCAGCCTAACTAGCGGACATTACGAGCAGTACTTC.

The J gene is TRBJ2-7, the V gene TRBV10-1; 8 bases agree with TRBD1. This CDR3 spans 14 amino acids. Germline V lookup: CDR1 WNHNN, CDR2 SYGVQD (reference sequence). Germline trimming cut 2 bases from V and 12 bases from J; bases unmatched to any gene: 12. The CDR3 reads CASSEGGQAQRRYF. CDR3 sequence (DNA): TGCGCCAGCAGTGAGGGGGGACAGGCCCAAAGGCGGTACTTC.

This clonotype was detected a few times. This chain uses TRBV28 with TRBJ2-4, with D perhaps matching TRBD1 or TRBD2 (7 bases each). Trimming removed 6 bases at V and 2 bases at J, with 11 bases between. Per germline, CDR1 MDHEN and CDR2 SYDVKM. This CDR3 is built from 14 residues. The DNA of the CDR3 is TGTGCCAGCAGCCAGGGGGGGCCCAAAAACATTCAGTACTTC. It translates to CASSQGGPKNIQYF. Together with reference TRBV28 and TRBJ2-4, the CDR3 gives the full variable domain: DVKVTQSSRYLVKRTGEKVFLECVQDMDHENMFWYRQDPGLGLRLIYFSYDVKMKEKGDIPEGYSVSREKKERFSLILESASTNQTSMYLCASSQGGPKNIQYFGAGTRLSVL.

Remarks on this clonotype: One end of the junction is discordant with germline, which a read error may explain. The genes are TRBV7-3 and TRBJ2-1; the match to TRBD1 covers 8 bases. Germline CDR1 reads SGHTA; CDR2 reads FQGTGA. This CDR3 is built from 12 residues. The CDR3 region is CASSLAGGSRIF. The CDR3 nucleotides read TGTGCCAGCAGCTTGGCAGGGGGCTCCCGGATCTTC.

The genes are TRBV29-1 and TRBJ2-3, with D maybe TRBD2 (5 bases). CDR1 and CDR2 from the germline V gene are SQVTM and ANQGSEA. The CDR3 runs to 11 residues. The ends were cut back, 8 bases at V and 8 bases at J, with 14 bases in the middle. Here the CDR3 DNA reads TGCAGCTTTAGGGAAGCGGCTACGCAGTATTTT. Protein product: CSFREAATQYF.

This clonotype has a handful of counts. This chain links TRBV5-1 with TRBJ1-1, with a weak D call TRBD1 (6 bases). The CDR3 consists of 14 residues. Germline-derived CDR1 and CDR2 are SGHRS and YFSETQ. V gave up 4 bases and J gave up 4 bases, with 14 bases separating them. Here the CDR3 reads CASSPQGRGTEAFF. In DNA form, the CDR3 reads TGCGCCAGCAGCCCCCAGGGGAGGGGCACTGAAGCTTTCTTT.

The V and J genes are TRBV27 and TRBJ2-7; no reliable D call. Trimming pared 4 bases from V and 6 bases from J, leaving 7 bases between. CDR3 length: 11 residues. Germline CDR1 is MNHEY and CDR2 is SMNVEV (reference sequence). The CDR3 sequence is CASSSRSEQYF. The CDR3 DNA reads TGTGCCAGCAGTTCCCGAAGCGAGCAGTACTTC.

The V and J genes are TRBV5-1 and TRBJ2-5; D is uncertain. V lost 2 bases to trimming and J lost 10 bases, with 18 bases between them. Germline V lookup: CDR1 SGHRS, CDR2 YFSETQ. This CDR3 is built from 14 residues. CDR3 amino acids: CASSLGETITGQYF. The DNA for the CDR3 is TGCGCCAGCAGCTTAGGCGAGACGATCACGGGCCAGTACTTC. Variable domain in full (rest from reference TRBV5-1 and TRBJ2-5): KAGVTQTPRYLIKTRGQQVTLSCSPISGHRSVSWYQQTPGQGLQFLFEYFSETQRNKGNFPGRFSGRQFSNSRSEMNVSTLELGDSALYLCASSLGETITGQYFGPGTRLLVL.

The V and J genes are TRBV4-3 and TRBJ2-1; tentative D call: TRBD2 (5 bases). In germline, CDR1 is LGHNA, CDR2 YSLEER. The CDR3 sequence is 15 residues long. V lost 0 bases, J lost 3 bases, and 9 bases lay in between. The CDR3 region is CASSQDPGSYNEQFF. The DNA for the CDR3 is TGCGCCAGCAGCCAAGATCCGGGGAGCTACAATGAGCAGTTCTTC.

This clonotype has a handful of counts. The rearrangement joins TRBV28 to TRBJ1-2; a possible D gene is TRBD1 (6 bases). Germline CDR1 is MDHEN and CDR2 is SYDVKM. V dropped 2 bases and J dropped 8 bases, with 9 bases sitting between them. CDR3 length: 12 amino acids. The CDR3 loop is CASSLRGGGYTF. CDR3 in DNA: TGTGCCAGCAGTTTAAGGGGGGGCGGCTACACCTTC.